The rows below give T cell receptor beta chains drawn from one sample of a study of long-term antiretroviral therapy in people with HIV. Produced via immunoSEQ multiplex PCR; TCRdb's table is partial and in-frame only. The data hold around 40,000 clones, with 75% to 90% observed a single time. The starting material was unsorted PBMCs, obtained just before starting antiretroviral therapy. Source of these receptors: a woman aged 18-29 years with HIV. The CDR3 runs from the conserved cysteine through the conserved F or W. D genes are given only for firm matches. A row's size may be missing; if present it is once, few, many or a size class.

abundance,j_gene,v_gene,d_gene,CDR3aa,CDR3nt
NA,TRBJ2-5,TRBV11-2,TRBD1,CASSRTGMIETQYF,TGTGCCAGCAGCCGGACAGGGATGATAGAGACCCAGTACTTC
NA,TRBJ2-3,TRBV7-9,NA,CASSSSPSWDTQYF,TGTGCCAGCAGCTCATCCCCATCATGGGATACGCAGTATTTT
NA,TRBJ1-4,TRBV19,NA,CASRTGNTNEKLFF,TGTGCCAGTAGAACAGGGAATACTAATGAAAAACTGTTTTTT
NA,TRBJ2-5,TRBV11-2,TRBD2,CASSRRVQRAGGPRETQYF,TGTGCCAGCAGCCGCAGGGTCCAGAGGGCGGGAGGGCCGAGAGAGACCCAGTACTTC
NA,TRBJ2-1,TRBV9,NA,CASSVAGDGNEQFF,TGTGCCAGCAGCGTAGCGGGGGACGGCAATGAGCAGTTCTTC
NA,TRBJ2-7,TRBV5-1,TRBD1,CASSLEGDRAGGQYF,TGCGCCAGCAGCTTGGAAGGGGACAGGGCAGGAGGGCAGTACTTC
NA,TRBJ2-1,TRBV27,NA,CASSLPSVAAIHNEQFF,TGTGCCAGCAGTTTACCCTCCGTAGCCGCAATCCACAATGAGCAGTTCTTC
NA,TRBJ2-7,TRBV6-5,TRBD1,CASSFGTAYEQYF,TGTGCCAGCAGTTTCGGGACAGCCTACGAGCAGTACTTC
NA,TRBJ1-2,TRBV10-2,NA,CASSESPNYGYTF,TGCGCCAGCAGTGAATCTCCGAACTATGGCTACACCTTC
NA,TRBJ2-1,TRBV7-9,TRBD2,CASIGGGREIYNEQFF,TGTGCCAGCATTGGAGGCGGGAGGGAAATATACAATGAGCAGTTCTTC
NA,TRBJ1-2,TRBV28,TRBD1,CATGQVYGYTF,TGTGCCACTGGACAGGTCTATGGCTACACCTTC
NA,TRBJ2-1,TRBV9,NA,CASSPKREIGPYNEQFF,TGTGCCAGCAGCCCTAAGCGAGAGATAGGGCCGTACAATGAGCAGTTCTTC
once,TRBJ2-2,TRBV28,NA,CASSPWTEGTGELFF,TGTGCCAGCAGCCCATGGACAGAGGGGACCGGGGAGCTGTTTTTT
NA,TRBJ2-2,TRBV5-1,NA,CASSFSARSNTGELFF,TGCGCCAGCAGCTTTTCCGCCCGAAGCAACACCGGGGAGCTGTTTTTT
NA,TRBJ2-7,TRBV19,TRBD2,CASSIAGGAGAPYEQYF,TGTGCCAGTAGTATAGCCGGGGGAGCGGGAGCCCCCTACGAGCAGTACTTC
NA,TRBJ2-3,TRBV9,NA,CASSVVGSLGDTQYF,TGTGCCAGCAGCGTAGTGGGGTCACTCGGAGATACGCAGTATTTT
NA,TRBJ1-4,TRBV2,NA,CASSDRATVREKLFF,TGTGCCAGCAGTGATCGGGCCACCGTCCGGGAAAAACTGTTTTTT
NA,TRBJ2-1,TRBV5-1,TRBD2,CASSPGASGKTPYNEQFF,TGCGCCAGCAGCCCGGGGGCTAGCGGGAAGACCCCCTACAATGAGCAGTTCTTC
NA,TRBJ1-2,TRBV4-1,TRBD1,CASSPPRPGQGVPNYGYTF,TGCGCCAGCAGCCCACCGAGGCCGGGACAGGGGGTCCCGAACTATGGCTACACCTTC
NA,TRBJ1-5,TRBV19,NA,CASSKGVGSNQPQHF,TGTGCCAGTAGTAAAGGGGTCGGTAGCAATCAGCCCCAGCATTTT
NA,TRBJ2-7,TRBV5-1,TRBD1,CASSLSGTVSYEQYF,TGCGCCAGCAGCTTGTCCGGGACAGTCTCCTACGAGCAGTACTTC
NA,TRBJ2-2,TRBV5-6,NA,CASSWYPTGELFF,TGTGCCAGCAGCTGGTATCCGACCGGGGAGCTGTTTTTT
once,TRBJ2-4,TRBV19,TRBD2,CASSITSGFPTAKNIQYF,TGTGCCAGTAGTATAACTAGCGGGTTCCCGACTGCCAAAAACATTCAGTACTTC
NA,TRBJ2-3,TRBV7-2,TRBD2,CASSPLAGGGFTDTQYF,TGTGCCAGCAGCCCGCTAGCGGGAGGAGGATTCACAGATACGCAGTATTTT
NA,TRBJ2-3,TRBV28,TRBD2,CASMASGRAGTDTQYF,TGTGCCAGCATGGCTAGCGGGAGGGCCGGGACAGATACGCAGTATTTT
once,TRBJ1-1,TRBV7-9,TRBD1,CASSGPGQGAFDTEAFF,TGTGCCAGCAGCGGGCCGGGACAGGGGGCGTTCGACACTGAAGCTTTCTTT
once,TRBJ1-2,TRBV19,NA,CASSTPGINYGYTF,TGTGCCAGTAGTACACCAGGGATTAACTATGGCTACACCTTC
few,TRBJ2-7,TRBV5-6,TRBD2,CASSLPGGEQYF,TGTGCCAGCAGCTTGCCGGGGGGCGAGCAGTACTTC
NA,TRBJ2-6,TRBV28,TRBD2,CASLGRRGVLTF,TGTGCCAGCCTCGGGAGGAGGGGCGTCCTGACTTTC
NA,TRBJ2-7,TRBV9,NA,CASSPVGGLYYEQYF,TGTGCCAGCAGCCCAGTCGGGGGGCTTTACTACGAGCAGTACTTC
NA,TRBJ2-1,TRBV28,TRBD2,CASSLPEASGSSEQFF,TGTGCCAGCAGTTTACCCGAGGCTAGCGGGAGTAGTGAGCAGTTCTTC
NA,TRBJ2-7,TRBV7-9,NA,CASSPTTNEQYF,TGTGCCAGCAGCCCTACTACCAACGAGCAGTACTTC
NA,TRBJ2-2,TRBV7-2,TRBD1,CASSRPGQGRYTGELFF,TGTGCCAGCAGCAGACCGGGACAGGGGAGGTACACCGGGGAGCTGTTTTTT
NA,TRBJ1-1,TRBV20-1,NA,CSAAGHTEAFF,TGCAGTGCTGCCGGTCACACTGAAGCTTTCTTT
NA,TRBJ1-4,TRBV7-2,TRBD1,CASSLWTGASEKLFF,TGTGCCAGCAGCTTATGGACAGGTGCTTCTGAAAAACTGTTTTTT
NA,TRBJ2-3,TRBV10-1,TRBD2,CASSDPRSGGTDTQYF,TGCGCCAGCAGTGACCCTCGCAGCGGGGGCACAGATACGCAGTATTTT
NA,TRBJ1-3,TRBV7-2,NA,CASSLVGSLSGNTIYF,TGTGCCAGCAGCTTAGTGGGCAGCCTCTCTGGAAACACCATATATTTT
NA,TRBJ2-2,TRBV5-1,TRBD2,CASNPSGTTNTGELFF,TGCGCCAGCAATCCTAGCGGAACCACGAACACCGGGGAGCTGTTTTTT
NA,TRBJ1-1,TRBV7-3,NA,CASSFRPRGNTEAFF,TGTGCCAGCAGCTTCCGCCCGAGGGGGAACACTGAAGCTTTCTTT
NA,TRBJ2-5,TRBV20-1,TRBD2,CRPWGGETQYF,TGCAGGCCATGGGGAGGGGAGACCCAGTACTTC
NA,TRBJ2-3,TRBV7-9,NA,CASSHPALGGEWVF,TGTGCCAGCAGCCACCCCGCCCTAGGGGGGGAATGGGTTTTT
NA,TRBJ2-7,TRBV5-4,TRBD1,CASSLGQAKTYEQYF,TGTGCCAGCAGCCTGGGACAGGCGAAGACCTACGAGCAGTACTTC
few,TRBJ2-5,TRBV4-1,NA,CASSQDRPAEETQYF,TGCGCCAGCAGCCAAGATCGGCCAGCCGAAGAGACCCAGTACTTC
NA,TRBJ2-1,TRBV15,NA,CATSSPWRNEQFF,TGTGCCACCAGCAGCCCGTGGCGTAATGAGCAGTTCTTC
NA,TRBJ2-7,TRBV5-6,NA,CASSLSTGDRPYEQYF,TGTGCCAGCAGCCTATCGACGGGGGACAGACCCTACGAGCAGTACTTC
NA,TRBJ2-1,TRBV27,NA,CASSLSPSSYNEQFF,TGTGCCAGCAGTTTATCTCCGAGCTCCTACAATGAGCAGTTCTTC
NA,TRBJ2-1,TRBV4-3,NA,CASSQDPGPIGDEQFF,TGCGCCAGCAGCCAAGATCCAGGGCCGATAGGGGATGAGCAGTTCTTC
NA,TRBJ2-7,TRBV27,NA,CASSFQAASSYEQYF,TGTGCCAGCAGTTTTCAAGCGGCTAGCTCCTACGAGCAGTACTTC
NA,TRBJ2-1,TRBV27,NA,CASSFTAGSYNEQFF,TGTGCCAGCAGTTTTACGGCGGGTTCGTACAATGAGCAGTTCTTC
NA,TRBJ2-5,TRBV13,TRBD1,CASSLYRGAPQNQETQYF,TGTGCCAGCAGCTTATACAGGGGCGCGCCACAAAACCAAGAGACCCAGTACTTC
NA,TRBJ1-2,TRBV20-1,NA,CSARYTGYTF,TGCAGTGCTAGATATACTGGCTACACCTTC
NA,TRBJ2-3,TRBV4-3,TRBD2,CASSQDGLAGGRLVADTQYF,TGCGCCAGCAGCCAAGATGGACTAGCGGGAGGAAGACTGGTCGCAGATACGCAGTATTTT
NA,TRBJ2-7,TRBV18,TRBD1,CASSPGTGDSYEQYF,TGTGCCAGCTCACCGGGGACAGGGGATTCCTACGAGCAGTACTTC
NA,TRBJ2-1,TRBV7-9,NA,CASHGGIVNEQFF,TGTGCCAGCCATGGGGGAATAGTAAATGAGCAGTTCTTC
NA,TRBJ2-3,TRBV5-1,NA,CASSLTGRIASSTDTQYF,TGCGCCAGCAGCTTGACGGGGCGGATAGCTTCTAGCACAGATACGCAGTATTTT
NA,TRBJ2-1,TRBV5-4,TRBD2,CASSRGAGGAVRNEQFF,TGTGCCAGCAGCAGGGGGGCGGGAGGGGCTGTTAGAAATGAGCAGTTCTTC
NA,TRBJ1-1,TRBV15,NA,CATSRGISMNTEAFF,TGTGCCACCAGCAGGGGAATTAGTATGAACACTGAAGCTTTCTTT